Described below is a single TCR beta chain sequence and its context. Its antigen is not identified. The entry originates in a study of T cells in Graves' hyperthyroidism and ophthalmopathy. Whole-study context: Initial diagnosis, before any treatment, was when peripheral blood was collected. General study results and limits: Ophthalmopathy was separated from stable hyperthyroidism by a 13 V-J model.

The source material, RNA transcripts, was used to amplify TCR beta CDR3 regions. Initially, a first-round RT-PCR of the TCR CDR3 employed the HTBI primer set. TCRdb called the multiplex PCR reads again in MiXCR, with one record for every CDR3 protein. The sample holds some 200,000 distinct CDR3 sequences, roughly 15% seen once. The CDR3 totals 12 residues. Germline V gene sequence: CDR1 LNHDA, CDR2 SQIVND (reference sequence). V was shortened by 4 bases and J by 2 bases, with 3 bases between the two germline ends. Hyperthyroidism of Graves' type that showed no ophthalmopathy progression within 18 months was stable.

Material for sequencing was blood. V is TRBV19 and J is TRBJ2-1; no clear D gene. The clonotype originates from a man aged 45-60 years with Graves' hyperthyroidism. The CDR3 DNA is TGTGCCAGTAGTACGCCCTACAATGAGCAGTTCTTC. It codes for CASSTPYNEQFF.